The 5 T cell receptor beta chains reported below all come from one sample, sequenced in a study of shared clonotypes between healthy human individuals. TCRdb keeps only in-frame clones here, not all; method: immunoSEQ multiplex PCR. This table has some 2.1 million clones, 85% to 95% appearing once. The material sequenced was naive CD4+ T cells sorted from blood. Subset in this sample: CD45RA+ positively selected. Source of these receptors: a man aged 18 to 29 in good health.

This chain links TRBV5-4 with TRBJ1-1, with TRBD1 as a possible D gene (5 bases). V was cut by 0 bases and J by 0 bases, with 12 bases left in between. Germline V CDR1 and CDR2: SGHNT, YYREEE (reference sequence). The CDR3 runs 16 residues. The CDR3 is CASSLVVGPMNTEAFF. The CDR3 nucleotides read TGTGCCAGCAGCTTGGTTGTGGGGCCAATGAACACTGAAGCTTTCTTT.

The DNA for the CDR3 is TGTGCCAGCACCTCGACGTACTCTGGAAACACCATATATTTT. Its protein is CASTSTYSGNTIYF. J is TRBJ1-3 and V is TRBV7-9; D is ambiguous. Per the germline V gene, CDR1 is SEHNR and CDR2 is FQNEAQ (reference sequence). This CDR3 is 14 amino acids long. Trimming stripped 7 bases from V and 0 bases from J, with 10 bases between. Looking up the rest from reference TRBV7-9 and TRBJ1-3 gives the full variable domain: DTGVSQNPRHKITKRGQNVTFRCDPISEHNRLYWYRQTLGQGPEFLTYFQNEAQLEKSRLLSDRFSAERPKGSFSTLEIQRTEQGDSAMYLCASTSTYSGNTIYFGEGSWLTVV.

CDR3: CASSVGSLPQETQYF. CDR3 DNA: TGCGCCAGCAGTGTAGGGAGCCTTCCTCAAGAGACCCAGTACTTC. This chain joins TRBV5-1 and TRBJ2-5, with D possibly being TRBD2 (5 bases). Trimming took off 5 bases at V and 2 bases at J, with 16 bases between the two ends. The CDR3 covers 15 residues. Germline-derived CDR1 and CDR2 are SGHRS and YFSETQ.

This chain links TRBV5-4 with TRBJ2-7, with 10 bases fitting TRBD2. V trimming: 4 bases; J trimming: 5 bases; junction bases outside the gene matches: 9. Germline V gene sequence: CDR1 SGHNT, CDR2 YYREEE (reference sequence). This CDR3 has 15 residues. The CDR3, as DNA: TGTGCCAGCAGCAAAAGCGGGGGGGCGTTTGACGAGCAGTACTTC. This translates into CASSKSGGAFDEQYF.

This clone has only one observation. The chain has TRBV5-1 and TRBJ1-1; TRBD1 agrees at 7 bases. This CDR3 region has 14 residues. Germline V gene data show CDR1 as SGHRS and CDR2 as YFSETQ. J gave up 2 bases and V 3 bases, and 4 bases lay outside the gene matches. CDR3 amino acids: CASSWDSPNTEAFF. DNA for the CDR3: TGCGCCAGCAGCTGGGACAGCCCTAACACTGAAGCTTTCTTT.